A selection of T cell receptor beta chains follows, all from one sample in a study of CD8 T cells in Susac syndrome. One entry per CDR3 protein, called by TCRdb with MiXCR from the immunoSEQ multiplex PCR reads. This sample has fewer than 200,000 distinct CDR3 sequences, with roughly 95% found just once. The sequenced sample consisted of CD8+ T cells from PBMCs. These receptors were taken from a human donor with multiple sclerosis. CDR3s include the opening cysteine and the closing phenylalanine or tryptophan. The order of the fields is V gene, J gene, CDR3 protein.

>TRBV30|TRBJ1-1
CAWSDVSGVYTEAFF
>TRBV19|TRBJ2-1
CASRAGTQFF
>TRBV27|TRBJ2-7
CASRTSSYEQYF
>TRBV9|TRBJ1-2
CASSGARTSGGYGYTF
>TRBV7-8|TRBJ1-2
CASSSSENYGYTF
>TRBV14|TRBJ2-7
CASSPVRDPSYEQYF
>TRBV20-1|TRBJ2-4
CSARDREAAKNIQYF
>TRBV28|TRBJ2-1
CASSLLGTLYNEQFF
>TRBV27|TRBJ2-1
CASSLMVGGHKDEQFF
>TRBV13|TRBJ1-1
CASSFLDTEAFF